The 15 T cell receptor beta chains in this list originate from one sample, sequenced in a study of T cells in Graves' hyperthyroidism and ophthalmopathy. Amplification of TCR beta CDR3 regions used RNA as the template. First-round RT-PCR of the TCR CDR3 relied on the HTBI primer set. TCRdb passed the multiplex PCR reads through MiXCR, listing each CDR3 protein once. The top ten hold approximately 48% of the sample, which has 500,000 to 600,000 distinct CDR3 sequences, around 20% seen once. Sample: blood. The receptors derive from a man in his forties with Graves' ophthalmopathy.

The chain couples TRBV15 to TRBJ1-3, with D possibly TRBD1 on 5 matching bases. Deletions cut 3 bases from V and 3 bases from J, with 12 bases between. This CDR3 comprises 15 residues. From germline, CDR1 is LNHNV and CDR2 YYDKDF (reference sequence). Here the CDR3 DNA reads TGTGCCACCAGCAGGGAGGCAGGGCTTGGAAACACCATATATTTT. Protein sequence: CATSREAGLGNTIYF. Full variable domain (missing parts from reference TRBV15 and TRBJ1-3): DAMVIQNPRYQVTQFGKPVTLSCSQTLNHNVMYWYQQKSSQAPKLLFHYYDKDFNNEADTPDNFQSRRPNTSFCFLDIRSPGLGDTAMYLCATSREAGLGNTIYFGEGSWLTVV.

The chain combines TRBV7-3 with TRBJ1-2; maybe TRBD1 (5 bases). This CDR3 has 16 residues. The V end was cut by 5 bases, the J end by 2 bases, with 18 bases between. Germline CDR1 SGHTA, CDR2 FQGTGA. This CDR3 reads CASSPGEGRTNYGYTF. The CDR3 DNA follows: TGTGCCAGCAGCCCCGGGGAGGGGAGGACCAACTATGGCTACACCTTC.

This clonotype was detected many times. The rearrangement uses TRBV18 and TRBJ2-5; 7 bases agree with TRBD1. Germline CDR1 KGHSH, CDR2 LQKENI. Losses at the gene ends were 2 bases for V and 9 bases for J; bases not matched to a gene: 9. CDR3 length equals 14 residues. CDR3 residues: CASSPTGDSVPQYF. In DNA, the CDR3 is TGTGCCAGCTCACCAACAGGGGATTCGGTACCCCAGTACTTC.

The table lists this clonotype with many counts. The chain uses TRBV12-3 or TRBV12-4 and TRBJ2-5; D gene ambiguous. CDR3 size: 13 residues. The V gene lost 6 bases and the J gene lost 7 bases, with 15 bases spanning the gap. The CDR3 region is CASRPGTPGTQYF. DNA for the CDR3: TGTGCCAGCAGGCCTGGCACCCCGGGGACCCAGTACTTC.

There are many counts of this clonotype. The chain combines TRBV28 with TRBJ1-1, with 7 bases matching TRBD1. Per the germline V gene, CDR1 is MDHEN and CDR2 is SYDVKM. V lost 2 bases and J lost 5; bases outside the gene matches: 5. The CDR3 is 14 residues long. CDR3 sequence (DNA): TGTGCCAGCAGTTTACCTACAGGGGTAACTGAAGCTTTCTTT. Its protein product is CASSLPTGVTEAFF.

This clonotype was seen a handful of times. This rearrangement joins TRBV6-2 or TRBV6-3 to TRBJ2-1; D is uncertain. The CDR3 covers 12 residues. Deletions cut 5 bases from V and 12 bases from J, with 14 bases between. From germline, CDR1 is MNHEY and CDR2 SVGEGT. CDR3 coding DNA: TGTGCCAGCAGTGGCGATCTATGGTCGCAGTTCTTC. Translation: CASSGDLWSQFF.

V and J are TRBV9 and TRBJ1-4, with TRBD1 matching 7 bases. CDR1 SGDLS and CDR2 YYNGEE come from the germline V gene. CDR3 length: 16 amino acids. After removal of 4 bases from V and 3 bases from J, the junction contained 9 bases not matched to a gene. This CDR3 reads CASSPEGASANEKLFF. The CDR3 DNA reads TGTGCCAGCAGCCCCGAGGGGGCATCGGCTAATGAAAAACTGTTTTTT.

This clonotype was seen at least ten times. V gene TRBV28 combines with J gene TRBJ1-1, with 7 nucleotides matching TRBD1. J was trimmed by 2 bases and V by 6 bases; bases with no gene match: 12. CDR3 length equals 16 residues. From germline, CDR1 is MDHEN and CDR2 SYDVKM. The CDR3 is CASSPAGQEPNTEAFF. In DNA, the CDR3 is TGTGCCAGCAGCCCTGCTGGACAGGAGCCTAACACTGAAGCTTTCTTT.

This clonotype appeared a few times. This sequence joins TRBV10-3 and TRBJ1-1, with TRBD1 as a possible D gene (6 bases). Looked up from germline, CDR1 is ENHRY and CDR2 is SYGVKD. The CDR3 runs 15 residues. The germline V and J ends were trimmed by 0 bases and 3 bases, with 11 bases remaining between them. The CDR3 is CAISESPGAHTEAFF. The CDR3 nucleotides are TGTGCCATCAGTGAGTCGCCAGGGGCTCACACTGAAGCTTTCTTT.

The genes are TRBV28 and TRBJ2-1; D gene uncertain. Germline values: CDR1 MDHEN, CDR2 SYDVKM. The V end was cut by 5 bases, the J end by 7 bases, with 15 bases between. The CDR3 spans 14 residues. CDR3: CASSPRSASNEQFF. CDR3 in DNA: TGTGCCAGCAGTCCCCGGTCCGCCTCTAATGAGCAGTTCTTC.

The chain carries TRBV20-1 and TRBJ2-7; perhaps TRBD1 as D (6 bases). There are 14 residues in the CDR3. Germline CDR1 is DFQATT and CDR2 is SNEGSKA (reference sequence). Trimming took 6 bases from V and 5 from J, leaving 20 bases between them. The CDR3 bases are TGCAGTGCCAGGGGTGATGGGGGAATCGACGAGCAGTACTTC. Protein sequence: CSARGDGGIDEQYF.

The rearrangement uses TRBV28 and TRBJ1-4; maybe TRBD1 (5 bases). The CDR3 loop spans 14 amino acids. Germline loops: CDR1 MDHEN, CDR2 SYDVKM. V was pared by 8 bases and J by 8 bases, with 18 bases between. The CDR3 loop reads CASLGSGGGEKLFF. In DNA form, the CDR3 reads TGTGCCAGCCTGGGTTCGGGGGGAGGGGAAAAACTGTTTTTT.

In this sample, this clonotype turned up a few times. The rearrangement links TRBV6-1 to TRBJ2-3; 7 bases line up with TRBD2. Germline V gene sequence: CDR1 MNHNS, CDR2 SASEGT. V lost 6 bases, J lost 3 bases, and 6 bases stayed unmatched. CDR3 size: 14 residues. The CDR3 reads CASSDSGPTDTQYF. For the CDR3, the DNA is TGTGCCAGCAGCGATAGCGGGCCTACAGATACGCAGTATTTT.

Ten or more counts support this clonotype. This chain uses TRBV18 with TRBJ1-6; 7 bases agree with TRBD1. The CDR3 contains 15 residues. Germline values: CDR1 KGHSH, CDR2 LQKENI. V trimming: 3 bases; J trimming: 6 bases; junction bases outside the gene matches: 5. CDR3 sequence (DNA): TGTGCCAGCTCACCCCTGGACAGGCGTAATTCACCCCTCCACTTT. Translating it yields CASSPLDRRNSPLHF.

This clonotype has just a few counts. J is TRBJ2-3 and V is TRBV27; D is uncertain. The germline V and J ends were trimmed by 3 bases and 5 bases, with 6 bases remaining between them. Germline V gene sequence: CDR1 MNHEY, CDR2 SMNVEV (reference sequence). The length of the CDR3 is 12 residues. DNA for the CDR3: TGTGCCAGCAGTTTCGGTTTAGATACGCAGTATTTT. It translates to CASSFGLDTQYF.